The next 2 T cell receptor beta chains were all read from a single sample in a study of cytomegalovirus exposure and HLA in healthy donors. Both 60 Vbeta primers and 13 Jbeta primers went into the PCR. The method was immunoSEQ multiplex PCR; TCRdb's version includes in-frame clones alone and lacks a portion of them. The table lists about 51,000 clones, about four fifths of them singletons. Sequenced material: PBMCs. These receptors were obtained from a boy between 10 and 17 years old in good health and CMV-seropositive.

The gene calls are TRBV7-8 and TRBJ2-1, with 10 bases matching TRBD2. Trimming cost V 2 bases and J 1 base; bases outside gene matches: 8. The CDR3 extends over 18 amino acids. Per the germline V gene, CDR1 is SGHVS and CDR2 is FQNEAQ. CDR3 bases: TGTGCCAGCAGCTTAATTGAGCGGGGGGGCCAGTCCTACAATGAGCAGTTCTTC. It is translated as CASSLIERGGQSYNEQFF.

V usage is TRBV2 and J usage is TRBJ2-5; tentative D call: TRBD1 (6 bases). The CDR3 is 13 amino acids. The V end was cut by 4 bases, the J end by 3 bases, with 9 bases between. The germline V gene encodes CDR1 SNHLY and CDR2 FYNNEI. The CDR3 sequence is CASSAQGKETQYF. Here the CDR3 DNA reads TGTGCCAGCAGTGCCCAGGGGAAAGAGACCCAGTACTTC.